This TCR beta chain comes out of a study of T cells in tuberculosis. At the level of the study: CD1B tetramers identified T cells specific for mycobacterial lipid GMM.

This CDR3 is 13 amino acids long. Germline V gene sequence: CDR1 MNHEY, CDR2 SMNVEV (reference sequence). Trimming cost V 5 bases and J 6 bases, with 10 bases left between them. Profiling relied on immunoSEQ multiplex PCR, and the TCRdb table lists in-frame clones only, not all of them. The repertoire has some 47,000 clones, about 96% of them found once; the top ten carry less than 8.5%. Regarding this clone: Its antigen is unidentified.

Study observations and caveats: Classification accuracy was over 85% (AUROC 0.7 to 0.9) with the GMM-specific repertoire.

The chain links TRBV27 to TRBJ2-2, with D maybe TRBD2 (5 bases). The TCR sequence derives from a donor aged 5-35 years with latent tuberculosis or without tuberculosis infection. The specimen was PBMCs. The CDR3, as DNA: TGTGCCAGCAGTCCTACGGAGGCCGGGGAGCTGTTTTTT. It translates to CASSPTEAGELFF.